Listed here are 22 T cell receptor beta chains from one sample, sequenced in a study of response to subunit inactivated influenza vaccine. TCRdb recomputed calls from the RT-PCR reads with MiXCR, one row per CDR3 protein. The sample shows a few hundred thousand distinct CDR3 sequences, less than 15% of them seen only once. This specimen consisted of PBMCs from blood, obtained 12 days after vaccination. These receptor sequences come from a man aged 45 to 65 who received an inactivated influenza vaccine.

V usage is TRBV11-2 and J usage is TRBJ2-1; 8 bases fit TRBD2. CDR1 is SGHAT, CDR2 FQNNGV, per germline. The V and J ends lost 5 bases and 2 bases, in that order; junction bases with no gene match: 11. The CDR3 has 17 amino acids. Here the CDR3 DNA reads TGTGCCAGCAGCCCATTAGCGGGACCCTCTACCTACAATGAGCAGTTCTTC. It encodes CASSPLAGPSTYNEQFF.

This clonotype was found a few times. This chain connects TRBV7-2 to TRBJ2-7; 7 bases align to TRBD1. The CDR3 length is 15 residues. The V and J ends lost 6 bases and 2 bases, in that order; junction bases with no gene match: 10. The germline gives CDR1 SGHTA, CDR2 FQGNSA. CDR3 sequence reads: CASRLQGVRTYEQYF. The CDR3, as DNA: TGTGCCAGCAGACTGCAGGGGGTCAGGACCTACGAGCAGTACTTC. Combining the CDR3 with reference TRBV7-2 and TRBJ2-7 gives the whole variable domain GAGVSQSPSNKVTEKGKDVELRCDPISGHTALYWYRQSLGQGLEFLIYFQGNSAPDKSGLPSDRFSAERTGGSVSTLTIQRTQQEDSAVYLCASRLQGVRTYEQYFGPGTRLTVT.

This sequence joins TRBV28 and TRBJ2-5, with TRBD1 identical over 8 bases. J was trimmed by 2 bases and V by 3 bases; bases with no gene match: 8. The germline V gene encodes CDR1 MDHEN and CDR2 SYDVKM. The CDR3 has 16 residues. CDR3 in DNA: TGTGCCAGCAGTTTGTTTGGACAGGGCCAGCAAGAGACCCAGTACTTC. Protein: CASSLFGQGQQETQYF. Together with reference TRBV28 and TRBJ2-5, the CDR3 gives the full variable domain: DVKVTQSSRYLVKRTGEKVFLECVQDMDHENMFWYRQDPGLGLRLIYFSYDVKMKEKGDIPEGYSVSREKKERFSLILESASTNQTSMYLCASSLFGQGQQETQYFGPGTRLLVL.

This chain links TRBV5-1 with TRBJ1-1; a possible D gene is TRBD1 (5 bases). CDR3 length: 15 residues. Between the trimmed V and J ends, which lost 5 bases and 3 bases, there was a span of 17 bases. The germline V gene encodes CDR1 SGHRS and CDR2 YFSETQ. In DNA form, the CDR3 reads TGCGCCAGCAGGAGACAAGTCAGGGAGGACACTGAAGCTTTCTTT. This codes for CASRRQVREDTEAFF.

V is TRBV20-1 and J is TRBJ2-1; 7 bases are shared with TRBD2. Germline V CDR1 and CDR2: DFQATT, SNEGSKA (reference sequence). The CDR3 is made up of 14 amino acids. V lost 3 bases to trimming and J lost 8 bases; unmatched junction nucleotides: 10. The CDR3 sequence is CSASQGLGTHEQFF. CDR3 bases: TGCAGTGCTAGTCAAGGACTAGGAACGCATGAGCAGTTCTTC.

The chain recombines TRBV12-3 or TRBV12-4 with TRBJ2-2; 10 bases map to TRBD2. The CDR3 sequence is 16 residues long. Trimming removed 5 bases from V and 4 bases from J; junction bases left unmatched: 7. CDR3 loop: CASSPRAGGVTGELFF. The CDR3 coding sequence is TGTGCCAGCAGTCCCCGAGCGGGAGGGGTCACCGGGGAGCTGTTTTTT.

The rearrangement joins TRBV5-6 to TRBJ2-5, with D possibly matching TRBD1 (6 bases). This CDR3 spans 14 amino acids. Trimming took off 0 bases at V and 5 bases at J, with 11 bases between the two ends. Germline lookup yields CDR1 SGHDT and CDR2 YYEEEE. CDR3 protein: CASSLAQGWETQYF. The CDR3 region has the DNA TGTGCCAGCAGCTTGGCTCAGGGGTGGGAGACCCAGTACTTC.

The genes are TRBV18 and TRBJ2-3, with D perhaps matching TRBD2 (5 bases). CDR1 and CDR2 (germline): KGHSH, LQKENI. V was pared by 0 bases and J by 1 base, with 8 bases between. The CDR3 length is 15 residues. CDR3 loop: CASSPPMRGTDTQYF. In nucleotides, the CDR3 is TGTGCCAGCTCACCACCCATGAGGGGCACAGATACGCAGTATTTT. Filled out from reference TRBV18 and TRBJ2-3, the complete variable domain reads NAGVMQNPRHLVRRRGQEARLRCSPMKGHSHVYWYRQLPEEGLKFMVYLQKENIIDESGMPKERFSAEFPKEGPSILRIQQVVRGDSAAYFCASSPPMRGTDTQYFGPGTRLTVL.

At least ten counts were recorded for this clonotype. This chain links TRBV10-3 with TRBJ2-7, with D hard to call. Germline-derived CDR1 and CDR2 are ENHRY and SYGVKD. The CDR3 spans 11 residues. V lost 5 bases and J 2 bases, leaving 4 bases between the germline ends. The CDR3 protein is CAISTPYEQYF. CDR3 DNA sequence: TGTGCCATCAGTACTCCCTACGAGCAGTACTTC.

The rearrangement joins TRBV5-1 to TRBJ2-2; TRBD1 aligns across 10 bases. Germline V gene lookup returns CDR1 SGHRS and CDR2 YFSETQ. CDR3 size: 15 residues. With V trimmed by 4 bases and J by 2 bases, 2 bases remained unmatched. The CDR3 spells CASSRQGANTGELFF. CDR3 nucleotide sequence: TGCGCCAGCAGCCGACAGGGGGCTAACACCGGGGAGCTGTTTTTT.

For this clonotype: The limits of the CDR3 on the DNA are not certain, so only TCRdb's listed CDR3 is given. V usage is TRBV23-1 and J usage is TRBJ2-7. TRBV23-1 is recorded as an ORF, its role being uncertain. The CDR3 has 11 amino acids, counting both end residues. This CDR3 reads CASILVYEQYF.

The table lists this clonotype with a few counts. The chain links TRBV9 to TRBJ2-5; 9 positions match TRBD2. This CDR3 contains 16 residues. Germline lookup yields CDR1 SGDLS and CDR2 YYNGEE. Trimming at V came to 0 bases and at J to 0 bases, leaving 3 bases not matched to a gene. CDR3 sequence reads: CASSVGVAGDQETQYF. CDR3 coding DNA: TGTGCCAGCAGCGTAGGGGTAGCGGGGGACCAAGAGACCCAGTACTTC.

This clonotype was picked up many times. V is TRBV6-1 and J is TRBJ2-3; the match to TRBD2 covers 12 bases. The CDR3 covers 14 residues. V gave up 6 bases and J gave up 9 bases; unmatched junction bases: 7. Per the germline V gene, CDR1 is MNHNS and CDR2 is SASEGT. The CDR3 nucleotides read TGTGCCAGCAGCCGACTAGCGGGGGTCATAACGCAGTATTTT. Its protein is CASSRLAGVITQYF.

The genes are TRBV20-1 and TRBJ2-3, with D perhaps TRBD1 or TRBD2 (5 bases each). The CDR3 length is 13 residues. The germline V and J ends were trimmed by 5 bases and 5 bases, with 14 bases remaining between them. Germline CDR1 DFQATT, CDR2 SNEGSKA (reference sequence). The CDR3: CSAGGWGVDTQYF. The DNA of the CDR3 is TGCAGTGCTGGGGGTTGGGGCGTAGATACGCAGTATTTT.

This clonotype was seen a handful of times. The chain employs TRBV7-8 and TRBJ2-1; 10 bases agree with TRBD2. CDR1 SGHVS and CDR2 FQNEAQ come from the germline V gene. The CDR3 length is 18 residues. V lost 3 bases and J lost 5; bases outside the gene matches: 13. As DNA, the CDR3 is TGTGCCAGCAGCTTCCTCTTACTGCGGACTAGCGGAAACAATGAGCAGTTCTTC. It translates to CASSFLLLRTSGNNEQFF.

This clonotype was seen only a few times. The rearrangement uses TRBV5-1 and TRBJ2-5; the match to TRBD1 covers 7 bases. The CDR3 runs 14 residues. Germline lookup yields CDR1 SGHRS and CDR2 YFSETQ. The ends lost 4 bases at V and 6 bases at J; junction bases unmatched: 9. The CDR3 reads CASSPGPGGKTQYF. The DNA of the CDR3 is TGCGCCAGCAGCCCGGGACCAGGGGGAAAGACCCAGTACTTC.

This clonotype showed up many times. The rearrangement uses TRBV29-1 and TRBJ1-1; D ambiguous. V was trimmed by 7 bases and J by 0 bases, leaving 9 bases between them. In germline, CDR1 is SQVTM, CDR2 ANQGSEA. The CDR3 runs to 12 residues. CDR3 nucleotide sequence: TGCAGCGCCAAAGGGTTGAACACTGAAGCTTTCTTT. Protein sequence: CSAKGLNTEAFF.

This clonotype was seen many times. Written as DNA, the CDR3 is TGTGCCAGCAGTTGGTCTAGGAACACCGGGGAGCTGTTTTTT. The encoded protein is CASSWSRNTGELFF. The chain couples TRBV28 to TRBJ2-2; unclear D gene. The CDR3 sequence is 14 residues long. The V end was cut by 4 bases, the J end by 1 base, with 7 bases between. CDR1 is MDHEN and CDR2 is SYDVKM in the germline V gene.

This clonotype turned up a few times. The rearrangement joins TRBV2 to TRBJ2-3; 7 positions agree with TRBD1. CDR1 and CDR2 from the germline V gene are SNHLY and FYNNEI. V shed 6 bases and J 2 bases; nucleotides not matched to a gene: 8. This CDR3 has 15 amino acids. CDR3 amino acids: CASRQQGLLTDTQYF. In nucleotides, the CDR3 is TGTGCCAGCAGGCAACAGGGGCTTCTCACAGATACGCAGTATTTT.

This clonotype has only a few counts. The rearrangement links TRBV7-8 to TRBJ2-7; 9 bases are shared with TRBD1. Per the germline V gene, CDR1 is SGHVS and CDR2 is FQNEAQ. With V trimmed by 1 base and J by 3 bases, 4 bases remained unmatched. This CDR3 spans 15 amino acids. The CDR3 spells CASSLGGTGYYEQYF. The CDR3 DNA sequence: TGTGCCAGCAGCTTAGGCGGGACAGGGTACTACGAGCAGTACTTC.

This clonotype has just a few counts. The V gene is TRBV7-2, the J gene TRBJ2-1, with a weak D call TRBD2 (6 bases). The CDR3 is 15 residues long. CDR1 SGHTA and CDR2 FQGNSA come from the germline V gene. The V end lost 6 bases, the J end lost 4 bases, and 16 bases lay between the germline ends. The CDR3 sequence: CASSLRGVFYNEQFF. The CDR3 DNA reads TGTGCCAGCAGTCTGCGGGGAGTTTTTTACAATGAGCAGTTCTTC.

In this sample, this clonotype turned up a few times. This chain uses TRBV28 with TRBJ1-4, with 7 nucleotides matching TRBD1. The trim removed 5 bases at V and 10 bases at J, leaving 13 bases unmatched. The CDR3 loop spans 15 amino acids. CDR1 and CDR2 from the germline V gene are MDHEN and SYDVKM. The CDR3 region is CASSLRGGLIGKLFF. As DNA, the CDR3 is TGTGCCAGCAGTCTCCGAGGGGGCCTTATAGGAAAACTGTTTTTT.